This T cell receptor beta chain derives from a study of shared clonotypes between healthy human individuals. The naive CD8 population came from CD45RO-negative cells selected for CCR7, without terminally differentiated effector memory CD45RA+ cells. Clones were read by immunoSEQ multiplex PCR, and TCRdb kept only the in-frame ones, dropping some. This repertoire shows about 1,800,000 clones, about 95% found once; its top ten account for more than 0.9%. The junction had 9 bases not matched to a gene; V was cut back by 7 bases and J by 6 bases. This CDR3 comprises 15 residues. Germline V gives CDR1 MDHEN, CDR2 SYDVKM.

The chain employs TRBV28 and TRBJ1-4; TRBD1 agrees at 9 bases. Material: naive CD8+ T cells sorted from blood. The TCR was taken from a man younger than 35 in good health. The CDR3 region has the DNA TGTGCCAGCAACCCCCGGGGACAGGGCGATGAAAAACTGTTTTTT. Encoded protein: CASNPRGQGDEKLFF. The entire variable domain, with the rest obtained from reference TRBV28 and TRBJ1-4, is as follows: DVKVTQSSRYLVKRTGEKVFLECVQDMDHENMFWYRQDPGLGLRLIYFSYDVKMKEKGDIPEGYSVSREKKERFSLILESASTNQTSMYLCASNPRGQGDEKLFFGSGTQLSVL.